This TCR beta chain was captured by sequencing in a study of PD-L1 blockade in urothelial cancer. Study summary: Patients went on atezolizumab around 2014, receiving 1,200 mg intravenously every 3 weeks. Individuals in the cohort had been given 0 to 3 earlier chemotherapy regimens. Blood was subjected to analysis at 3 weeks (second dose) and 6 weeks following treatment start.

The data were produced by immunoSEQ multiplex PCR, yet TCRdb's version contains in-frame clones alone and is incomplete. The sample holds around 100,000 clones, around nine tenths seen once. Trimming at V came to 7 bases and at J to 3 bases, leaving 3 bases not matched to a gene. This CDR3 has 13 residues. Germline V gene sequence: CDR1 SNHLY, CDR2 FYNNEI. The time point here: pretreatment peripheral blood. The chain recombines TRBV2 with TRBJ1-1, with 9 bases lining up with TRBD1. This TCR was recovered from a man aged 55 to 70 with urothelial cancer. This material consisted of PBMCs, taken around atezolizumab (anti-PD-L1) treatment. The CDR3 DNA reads TGTGCCAGCACCGGGGACAGGGACACTGAAGCTTTCTTT. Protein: CASTGDRDTEAFF.